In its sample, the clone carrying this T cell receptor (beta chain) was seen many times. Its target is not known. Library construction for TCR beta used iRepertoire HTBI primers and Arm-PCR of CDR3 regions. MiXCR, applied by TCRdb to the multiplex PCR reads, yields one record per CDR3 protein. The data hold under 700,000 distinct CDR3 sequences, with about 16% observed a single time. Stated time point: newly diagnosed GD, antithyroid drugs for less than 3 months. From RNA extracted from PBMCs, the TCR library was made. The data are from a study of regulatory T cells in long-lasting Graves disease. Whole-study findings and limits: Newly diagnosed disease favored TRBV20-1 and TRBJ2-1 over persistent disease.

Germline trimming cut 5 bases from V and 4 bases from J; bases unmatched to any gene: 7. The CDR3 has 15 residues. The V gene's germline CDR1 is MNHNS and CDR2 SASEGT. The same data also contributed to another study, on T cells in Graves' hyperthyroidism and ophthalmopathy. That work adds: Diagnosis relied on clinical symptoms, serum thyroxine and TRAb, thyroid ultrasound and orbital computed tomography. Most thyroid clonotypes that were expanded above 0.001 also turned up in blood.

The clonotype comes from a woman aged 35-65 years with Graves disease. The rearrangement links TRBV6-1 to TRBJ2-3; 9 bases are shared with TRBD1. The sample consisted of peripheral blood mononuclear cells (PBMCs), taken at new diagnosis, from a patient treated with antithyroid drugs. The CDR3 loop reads CASSPGTGYADTQYF. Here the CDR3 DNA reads TGTGCCAGCAGTCCCGGGACAGGGTATGCAGATACGCAGTATTTT.